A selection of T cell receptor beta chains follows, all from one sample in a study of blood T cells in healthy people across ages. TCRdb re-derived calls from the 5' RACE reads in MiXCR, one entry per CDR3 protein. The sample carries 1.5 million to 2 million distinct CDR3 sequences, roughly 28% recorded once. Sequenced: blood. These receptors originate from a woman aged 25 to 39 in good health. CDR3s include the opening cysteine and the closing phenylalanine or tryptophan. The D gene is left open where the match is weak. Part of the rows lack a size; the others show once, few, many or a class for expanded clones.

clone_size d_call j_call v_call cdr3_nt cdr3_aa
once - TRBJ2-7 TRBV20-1 TGCAGTGCTAGGGCGGCAGGTGCCGCCTACGAGCAGTACTTC CSARAAGAAYEQYF
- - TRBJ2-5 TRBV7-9 TGTGCCAGCAGCGGCTGGACCGCCGTGGGGACCCAGTACTTC CASSGWTAVGTQYF
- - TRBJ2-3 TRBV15 TGTGCCACCAGCTTAGGACGGGCGACTAGCACAGATACGCAGTATTTT CATSLGRATSTDTQYF
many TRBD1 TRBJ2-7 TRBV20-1 TGCAGTGCTAGTATCGGGACAGGTTCCTACGAGCAGTACTTC CSASIGTGSYEQYF
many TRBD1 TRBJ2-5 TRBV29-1 TGCAGCGTACCCGGGACAGGGGGCATCCAAGAGACCCAGTACTTC CSVPGTGGIQETQYF
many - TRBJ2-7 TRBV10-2 TGCGCCAGCAGTGATCCATCTGCGGGACAGAGCTACTACGAGCAGTACTTC CASSDPSAGQSYYEQYF
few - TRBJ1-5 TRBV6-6 TGTGCCAGCAGTTACGATACTTACAATCAGCCCCAGCATTTT CASSYDTYNQPQHF
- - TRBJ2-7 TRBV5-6 TGTGCCAGCAGCTCGCCTTCTCACTACGAGCAGTACTTC CASSSPSHYEQYF
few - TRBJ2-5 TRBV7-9 TGTGCCAGCAGCTTAGCCCCAGGCTACGACCAAGAGACCCAGTACTTC CASSLAPGYDQETQYF
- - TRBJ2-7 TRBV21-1 TGTGCCAGCAGCAAAGTGACAGGGAGCTCCTACGAGCAGTACTTC CASSKVTGSSYEQYF
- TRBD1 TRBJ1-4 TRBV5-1 TGCGCCAGCAGCTCGACCCGACAGGGGGCTTTGGAAAAACGGTTTTTT CASSSTRQGALEKRFF
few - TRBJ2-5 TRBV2 TGTGCCAGTCTACTGGGGGTTGAAGAGACCCAGTACTTC CASLLGVEETQYF
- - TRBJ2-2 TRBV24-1 TGTGCCACCAGTGATTTGGGACAGAACACCGGGGAGCTGTTTTTT CATSDLGQNTGELFF
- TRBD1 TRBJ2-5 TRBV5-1 TGCGCCAGCAGCCGGAGACAGGGGGAACAAGAGACCCAGTACTTC CASSRRQGEQETQYF
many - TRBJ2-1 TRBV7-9 TGTGCCAGCAGCTTGGAACTCCTCAATGAGCAGTTCTTC CASSLELLNEQFF
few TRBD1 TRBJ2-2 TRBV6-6 TGTGCCAGCAGTCACCCGGGACAGGGGTATCCCGGGGAGCTGTTTTTT CASSHPGQGYPGELFF
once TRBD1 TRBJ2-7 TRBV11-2 TGTGCCAGCAGCTTAGATCGGACAGGGGTCGACGAGCAGTACTTC CASSLDRTGVDEQYF
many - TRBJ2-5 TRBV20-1 TGCAGTGCAGATAATAGGGGCTTAGGAGAGACCCAGTACTTC CSADNRGLGETQYF
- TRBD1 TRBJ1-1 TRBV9 TGTGCCAGCAGCGCAGGACAGGGTGAAGCTTTCTTT CASSAGQGEAFF
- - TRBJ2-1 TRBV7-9 TGTGCCAGCACCCGAGGGCGGGCCCCCGCAGGTAGCGAGCAGTTCTTC CASTRGRAPAGSEQFF
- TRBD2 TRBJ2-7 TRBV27 TGTGCCAGCAGTTTCCGGACTAGCGGTACCTCCTACGAGCAGTACTTC CASSFRTSGTSYEQYF
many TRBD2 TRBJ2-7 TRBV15 TGTGCCACCAGCAGAGGGTCGACCGGGGGGGATTACGAGCAGTACTTC CATSRGSTGGDYEQYF
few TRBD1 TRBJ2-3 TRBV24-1 TGTGCCACCAGCACAGGGGGCGGTGGAAATACGCAGTATTTT CATSTGGGGNTQYF
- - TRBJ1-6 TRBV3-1 TGTGCCAGCAGCCCCGACAGCGGCAATTCACCTCTCCACTTT CASSPDSGNSPLHF
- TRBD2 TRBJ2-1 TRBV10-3 TGTGCCATCAGCAGCGGGGGGGGTCAGGAGCAGTTCTTC CAISSGGGQEQFF
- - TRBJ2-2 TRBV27 TGTGCCAGCAGTTTATCTGCTCGAGGGGTGGGTCCGGCAGGCATTAACACCGGGGAGCTGTTTTTT CASSLSARGVGPAGINTGELFF
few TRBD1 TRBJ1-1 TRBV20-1 TGCAGTGCTAGACGGAGGGACAGGTACACTGAAGCTTTCTTT CSARRRDRYTEAFF
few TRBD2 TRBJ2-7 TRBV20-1 TGCAGTGCTAGAGGTAGCGGGGGGAACTACGAGCAGTACTTC CSARGSGGNYEQYF
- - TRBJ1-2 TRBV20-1 TGCAGTGCTAGATCGCCGAATGGGGGGGAAGGCTACACCTTC CSARSPNGGEGYTF
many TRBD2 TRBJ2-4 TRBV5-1 TGCGCCAGCAGCTTTAGCGGGTCCAAAAACATTCAGTACTTC CASSFSGSKNIQYF
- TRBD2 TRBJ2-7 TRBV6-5 TGTGCCAGCAGTTACGGGGCTAGCGGCACCTACGAGCAGTACTTC CASSYGASGTYEQYF
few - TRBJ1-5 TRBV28 TGTGCCAGCAGTTTTGGTACCAGAGGCAATCAGCCCCAGCATTTT CASSFGTRGNQPQHF
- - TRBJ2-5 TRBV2 TGTGCCAGCATCGGTAACCAAGAGACCCAGTACTTC CASIGNQETQYF
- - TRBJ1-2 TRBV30 TGTGCCTCCATCCCTACTAAGGATATGCTCTATGGCTACACCTTC CASIPTKDMLYGYTF
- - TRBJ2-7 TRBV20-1 TGCAGTGCTAGAGGTCATTCCGGGTACGAGCAGTACTTC CSARGHSGYEQYF
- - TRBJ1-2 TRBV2 TGTGCCAGCAGTGGTGAGAGGAACGGACGGGGTGGCTACACCTTC CASSGERNGRGGYTF
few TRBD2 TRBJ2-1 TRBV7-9 TGTGCCAGCAGCCCGGCGACTAGCGGGGGAACTGAGCAGTTCTTC CASSPATSGGTEQFF
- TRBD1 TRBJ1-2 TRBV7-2 TGTGCCAGCAGCTTAAGGGCCCGGGACAGGTCGGCCTATGGCTACACCTTC CASSLRARDRSAYGYTF
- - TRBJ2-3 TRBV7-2 TGTGCCAGCAGCCCTCGAAATAGCGTGGGCACAGATACGCAGTATTTT CASSPRNSVGTDTQYF
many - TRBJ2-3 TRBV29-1 TGCAGCGTTGAACAGCCAGATACGCAGTATTTT CSVEQPDTQYF
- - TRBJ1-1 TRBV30 TGTGCCTGGAGTGTACCTGCCGTGAGGGAAGCTTTCTTT CAWSVPAVREAFF
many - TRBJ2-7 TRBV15 TGTGCCACCTCTAGGGGATACGAGCAGTACTTC CATSRGYEQYF
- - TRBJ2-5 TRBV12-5 TGTGCTAGTGGTTTGGCAGACTCCCAAGGATTGTCGGAGACCCAGTACTTC CASGLADSQGLSETQYF
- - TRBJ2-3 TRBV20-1 TGCAGTGCTAGCCAGGTTCAGGGCCGGACAGATACGCAGTATTTT CSASQVQGRTDTQYF
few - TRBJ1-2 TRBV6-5 TGTGCCAGCAGTCCGACAACCTTGGAGGGCTACACCTTC CASSPTTLEGYTF
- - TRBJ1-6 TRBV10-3 TGTGCCATCAGGCCCGGACGGGATAATTCACCCCTCCACTTT CAIRPGRDNSPLHF
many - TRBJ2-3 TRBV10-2 TGCGCCAGCAGTGGTTCGTCTAGGGGGGATACGCAGTATTTT CASSGSSRGDTQYF
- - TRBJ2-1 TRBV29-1 TGCAGCGTTGCTGGGGTTGAGCAGTTCTTC CSVAGVEQFF
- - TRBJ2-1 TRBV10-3 TGTGCCATCAGTGAGTCGGACCAAGGCGGTGAGCAGTTCTTC CAISESDQGGEQFF